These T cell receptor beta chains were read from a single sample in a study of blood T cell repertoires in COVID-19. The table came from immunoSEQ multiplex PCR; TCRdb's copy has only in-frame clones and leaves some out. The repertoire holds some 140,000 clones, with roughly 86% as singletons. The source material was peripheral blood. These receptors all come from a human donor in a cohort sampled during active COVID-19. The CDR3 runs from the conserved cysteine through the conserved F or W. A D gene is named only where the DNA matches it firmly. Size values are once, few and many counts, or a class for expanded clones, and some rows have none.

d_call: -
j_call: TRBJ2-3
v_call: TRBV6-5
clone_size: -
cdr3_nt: TGTGCCAGCAGTAGAGGACAGAGCACAGATACGCAGTATTTT
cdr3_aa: CASSRGQSTDTQYF

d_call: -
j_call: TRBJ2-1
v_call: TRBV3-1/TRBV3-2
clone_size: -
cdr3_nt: TGTGCCAGCAGCCAGGGCGCGGGTGAGCAGTTCTTC
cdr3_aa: CASSQGAGEQFF

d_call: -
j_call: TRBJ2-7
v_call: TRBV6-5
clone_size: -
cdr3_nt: TGTGCCAGCACCGAAAGTATCCTAGGAGACGAGCAGTACTTC
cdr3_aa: CASTESILGDEQYF

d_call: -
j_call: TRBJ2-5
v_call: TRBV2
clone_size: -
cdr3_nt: TGTGCCAGCAGTGGAGAAGAGACCCAGTACTTC
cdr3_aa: CASSGEETQYF

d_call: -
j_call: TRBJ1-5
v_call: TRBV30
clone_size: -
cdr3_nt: TGTGCCTGGAGTGTAGGGGTTACTCAGCCCCAGCATTTT
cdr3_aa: CAWSVGVTQPQHF

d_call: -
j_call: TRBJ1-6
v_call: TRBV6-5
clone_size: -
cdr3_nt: TGTGCCAGCAGTCTCGGACAGACTTATAATTCACCCCTCCACTTT
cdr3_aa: CASSLGQTYNSPLHF

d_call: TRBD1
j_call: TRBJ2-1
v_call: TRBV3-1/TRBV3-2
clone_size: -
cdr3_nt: TGTGCCAGCAGCCTCACCGGGACAGGGAGGCCCAATGAGCAGTTCTTC
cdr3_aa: CASSLTGTGRPNEQFF

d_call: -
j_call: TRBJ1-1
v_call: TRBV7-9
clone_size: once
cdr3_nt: TGTGCCAGCAGCTTACAGATAAACACTGAAGCTTTCTTT
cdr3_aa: CASSLQINTEAFF

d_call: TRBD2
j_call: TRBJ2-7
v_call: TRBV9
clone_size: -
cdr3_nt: TGTGCCAGCAGCCAAGCAGCGGGGGGCTCCTACGAGCAGTACTTC
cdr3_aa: CASSQAAGGSYEQYF

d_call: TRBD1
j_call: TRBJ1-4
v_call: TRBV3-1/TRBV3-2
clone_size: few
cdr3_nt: TGTGCCAGCAGCCTTGGACAGGGACAAAAACTGTTTTTT
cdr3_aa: CASSLGQGQKLFF

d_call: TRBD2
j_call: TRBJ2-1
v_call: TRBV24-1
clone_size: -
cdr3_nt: TGTGCCACCAGTAGCGGGGGAGCGGCGGATGAGCAGTTCTTC
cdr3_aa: CATSSGGAADEQFF

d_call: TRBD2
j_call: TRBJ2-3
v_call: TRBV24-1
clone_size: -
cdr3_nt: TGTGCCACCAACCCCGCGGCGCTAGCGGGGGCCCCGTGCGGGTCGGATACGCAGTATTTT
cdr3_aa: CATNPAALAGAPCGSDTQYF

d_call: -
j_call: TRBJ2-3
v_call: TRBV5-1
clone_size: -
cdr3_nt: TGCGCCAGCAGCTTGGGTACGATCGGGGATACGCAGTATTTT
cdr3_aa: CASSLGTIGDTQYF

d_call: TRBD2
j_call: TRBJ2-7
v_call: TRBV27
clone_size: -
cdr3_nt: TGTGCCAGCAGTCCCGGGACTAGCGGGGGGGCCGAGCAGTACTTC
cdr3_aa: CASSPGTSGGAEQYF

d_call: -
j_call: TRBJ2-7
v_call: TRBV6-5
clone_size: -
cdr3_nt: TGTGCCAGTGAACGGGACACCCGACCCTACGAGCAGTACTTC
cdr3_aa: CASERDTRPYEQYF

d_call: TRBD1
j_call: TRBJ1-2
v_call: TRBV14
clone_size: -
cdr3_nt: TGTGCCAGCAGCCAGTGGACAGGGGACTATGGCTACACCTTC
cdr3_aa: CASSQWTGDYGYTF

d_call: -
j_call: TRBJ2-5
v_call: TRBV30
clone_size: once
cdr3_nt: TGTGCCTGGAGTGTACTAGAGACCCAGTACTTC
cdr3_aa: CAWSVLETQYF

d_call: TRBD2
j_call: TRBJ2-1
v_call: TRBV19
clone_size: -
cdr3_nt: TGTGCCAGTAGTATTCCTAGCGGGGGGCTTTACAATGAGCAGTTCTTC
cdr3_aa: CASSIPSGGLYNEQFF

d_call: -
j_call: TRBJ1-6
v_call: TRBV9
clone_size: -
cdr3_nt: TGTGCCAGCAGCGTAGGGGCCGGTAATTCACCCCTCCACTTT
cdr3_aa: CASSVGAGNSPLHF

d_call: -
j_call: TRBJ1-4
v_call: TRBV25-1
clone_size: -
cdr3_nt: TGTGCCAGCAGTGAAATCGGGGGGGGCTTGGATAATGAAAAACTGTTTTTT
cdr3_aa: CASSEIGGGLDNEKLFF

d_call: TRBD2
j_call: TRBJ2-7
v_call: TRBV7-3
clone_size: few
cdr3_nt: TGTGCCAGCAGCTCAACAGGCGGGGGCTACGAGCAGTACTTC
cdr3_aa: CASSSTGGGYEQYF

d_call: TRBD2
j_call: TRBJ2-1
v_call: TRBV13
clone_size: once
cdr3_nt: TGTGCCAGCAGTGGGGGGGTCCAGCGGGGTGCCAATGAGCAGTTCTTC
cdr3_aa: CASSGGVQRGANEQFF

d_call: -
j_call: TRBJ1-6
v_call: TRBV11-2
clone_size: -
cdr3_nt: TGTGCCAGCAGCGAGAGTAATCTGGCAGGGGTAAAGGACCTCCACTTT
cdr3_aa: CASSESNLAGVKDLHF

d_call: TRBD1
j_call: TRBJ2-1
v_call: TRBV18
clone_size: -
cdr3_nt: TGTGCCAGCTCACCCGGTGGGGACAGGAACAATGAGCAGTTCTTC
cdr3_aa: CASSPGGDRNNEQFF

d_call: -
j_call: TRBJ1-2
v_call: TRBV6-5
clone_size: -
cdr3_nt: TGTGCCAGCACGCCCCAAGTCGGGTACTATGGCTACACCTTC
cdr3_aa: CASTPQVGYYGYTF

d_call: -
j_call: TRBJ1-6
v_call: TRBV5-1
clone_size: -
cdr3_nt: TGCGCCAGCAGCTCAGACAGACGTGGGGCAGGGGTGACCTATAATTCACCCCTCCACTTT
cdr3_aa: CASSSDRRGAGVTYNSPLHF

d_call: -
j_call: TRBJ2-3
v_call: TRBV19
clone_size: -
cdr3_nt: TGTGCCAGTAGTCGGAGTAATTTGGCAGATACGCAGTATTTT
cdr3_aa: CASSRSNLADTQYF

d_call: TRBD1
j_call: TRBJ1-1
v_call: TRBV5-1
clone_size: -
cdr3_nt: TGCGCCAGCAGCTTGGATATTCGATCGACAGGGTCCACTGAAGCTTTCTTT
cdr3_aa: CASSLDIRSTGSTEAFF